This is a list of T cell receptor beta chains from one sample in a study of blood T cell repertoires in COVID-19. Sequencing was performed with immunoSEQ multiplex PCR; in TCRdb, only in-frame clones are kept and a portion is missing. The sample holds a few hundred thousand clones, roughly 86% seen once. Sequencing was done on a sample of PBMCs or T cells enriched from blood (not recorded which). The receptors here all came from a woman aged 45-65 years who had been exposed to COVID-19. CDR3s include the opening cysteine and the closing phenylalanine or tryptophan. Each record gives: J gene, clone size, D gene, V gene, CDR3 DNA, CDR3 protein. D genes are given only for firm matches. Size is stated for part of the rows, as once, few or many counts, or as a class when the clone is expanded.

TRBJ2-1,-,TRBD2,TRBV27,TGTGCCAGCAGTCTCGGACTAGCGGGGATCAATGAGCAGTTCTTC,CASSLGLAGINEQFF
TRBJ2-3,-,TRBD2,TRBV3-1/TRBV3-2,TGTGCCAGCACCTACGGGACTACCACAGATACGCAGTATTTT,CASTYGTTTDTQYF
TRBJ1-5,-,TRBD1,TRBV18,TGTGCCAGCTCACGGGGGACAGATAGCAATCAGCCCCAGCATTTT,CASSRGTDSNQPQHF
TRBJ1-2,-,TRBD1,TRBV2,TGTGCCAGCCAATACTCCGGGACAGGGGTGAGCTATGGCTACACCTTC,CASQYSGTGVSYGYTF
TRBJ1-2,few,TRBD1,TRBV10-3,TGTGCCATCAGTGAACGGTTGGCATTGGCAGGGGGCTATGGCTACACCTTC,CAISERLALAGGYGYTF
TRBJ2-1,-,-,TRBV7-2,TGTGCCAGCAGCTTAAGGGGGGGGGATGAGCAGTTCTTC,CASSLRGGDEQFF
TRBJ2-7,-,-,TRBV6-5,TGTGCCAGCTCGAACCGCAGGGATGAGCAGTACTTC,CASSNRRDEQYF
TRBJ2-1,-,-,TRBV18,TGTGCCAGCTCACCAGGACAGGTCGGGGGCAATGAGCAGTTCTTC,CASSPGQVGGNEQFF
TRBJ2-4,-,TRBD1,TRBV19,TGTGCCAGTAGTTCTACGGGACAGGGGAAGAAAAACATTCAGTACTTC,CASSSTGQGKKNIQYF
TRBJ2-7,-,TRBD2,TRBV11-2,TGTGCCAGCAGCTCCCGACTAGCGGGGAACTCCTACGAGCAGTACTTC,CASSSRLAGNSYEQYF
TRBJ2-7,once,-,TRBV18,TGTGCCAGCTCCGAGGTAGGGGAAACCTACGAGCAGTACTTC,CASSEVGETYEQYF
TRBJ1-5,-,TRBD1,TRBV30,TGTGCCTGGAGTTTAACAGGGGCGGTCAATCAGCCCCAGCATTTT,CAWSLTGAVNQPQHF
TRBJ2-2,once,-,TRBV28,TGTGCCAGCAGTGATACTAACACCGGGGAGCTGTTTTTT,CASSDTNTGELFF
TRBJ1-2,-,TRBD1,TRBV6-5,TGTGCCAGCAGTTTCGGACAGGGTGGAACTAATGGCTACACCTTC,CASSFGQGGTNGYTF
TRBJ2-1,-,-,TRBV11-2,TGTGCCAGCAGCCACGCAGACTACAATGAGCAGTTCTTC,CASSHADYNEQFF
TRBJ2-7,-,TRBD1,TRBV5-1,TGCGCCAGCAGCCCAGGGGGCTCCTCCTACGAGCAGTACTTC,CASSPGGSSYEQYF
TRBJ2-7,-,TRBD2,TRBV25-1,TGTGCCAGCAGTGAATGGGCTAGCGGGTTCCTCTTC,CASSEWASGFLF
TRBJ1-1,few,-,TRBV20-1,TGCAGTGCCAAACAGAACACTGAAGCTTTCTTT,CSAKQNTEAFF
TRBJ2-1,-,TRBD2,TRBV7-2,TGTGCCAGCAGCCGCGGGGGGGGGTCCTACAATGAGCAGTTCTTC,CASSRGGGSYNEQFF
TRBJ1-3,once,TRBD1,TRBV28,TGTGCCAGCAGTTCGGACAGGGCCGGAAACACCATATATTTT,CASSSDRAGNTIYF
TRBJ1-2,-,-,TRBV28,TGTGCCAGCACCCCGGCCGAACGGAGGGACTATGGCTACACCTTC,CASTPAERRDYGYTF
TRBJ1-4,-,-,TRBV4-2,TGTGCCAGCAGCCCCGGACAGACAACAACTAATGAAAAACTGTTTTTT,CASSPGQTTTNEKLFF
TRBJ2-1,-,TRBD2,TRBV5-4,TGTGCCAGCAGCTCCTACCTGGCTAGCGGCTACAATGAGCAGTTCTTC,CASSSYLASGYNEQFF
TRBJ2-1,-,TRBD2,TRBV30,TGTGCCTGGAGTGCCGCCGGACTAGCGGGGGGGCCGTCTGAGCAGTTCTTC,CAWSAAGLAGGPSEQFF
TRBJ2-7,-,-,TRBV5-4,TGTGCCAGCAGCTCCCCGGGACATACTTACGAGCAGTACTTC,CASSSPGHTYEQYF
TRBJ2-3,-,-,TRBV10-3,TGTGCCATGGGGACGGGAGGCACAGATACGCAGTATTTT,CAMGTGGTDTQYF
TRBJ1-6,-,-,TRBV7-9,TGTGCCAGCAGCCCCGACAGTCGGTCACCCCTCCACTTT,CASSPDSRSPLHF
TRBJ2-2,-,TRBD1,TRBV5-4,TGTGCCAGCAGCCCCGACAGGGACCTACACGGGGAGCTGTTTTTT,CASSPDRDLHGELFF
TRBJ2-1,-,TRBD2,TRBV11-2,TGTGCCAGCAGAACTAGCGGTTCTAATGAGCAGTTCTTC,CASRTSGSNEQFF
TRBJ2-3,-,TRBD2,TRBV5-4,TGTGCCAGCAGCTTGGGTGCGGGGGTCGGCACAGATACGCAGTATTTT,CASSLGAGVGTDTQYF
TRBJ1-6,-,TRBD1,TRBV5-4,TGTGCCAGCAGCTCCGGGACAGGGTCTTCACCCCTCCACTTT,CASSSGTGSSPLHF
TRBJ2-6,-,TRBD1,TRBV24-1,TGTGCCACCAGTGGAAAGGGACAGACGAACTCTGGGGCCAACGTCCTGACTTTC,CATSGKGQTNSGANVLTF
TRBJ1-1,-,-,TRBV30,TGTGCCTGGAGTATATCGACAGTAGCGAACACTGAAGCTTTCTTT,CAWSISTVANTEAFF
TRBJ1-6,-,-,TRBV3-1/TRBV3-2,TGTGCCAGCGGACTAGGGTCCTATAATTCACCCCTCCACTTT,CASGLGSYNSPLHF
TRBJ1-5,-,-,TRBV4-1,TGCGCCAGCAGCCAGTCGGACAGCCAGCCCCAGCATTTT,CASSQSDSQPQHF
TRBJ2-3,-,TRBD2,TRBV4-2,TGTGCCAGCAGCCAAGATATTTTTCTAGCGGGGGGGAAAGATACGCAGTATTTT,CASSQDIFLAGGKDTQYF
TRBJ1-1,-,-,TRBV19,TGTGCCAGTAGTATTAGTCCGAACACTGAAGCTTTCTTT,CASSISPNTEAFF
TRBJ1-5,-,-,TRBV19,TGTGCCAGTGGCCCTACAGGAACTAATCAGCCCCAGCATTTT,CASGPTGTNQPQHF
TRBJ2-7,-,TRBD1,TRBV4-1,TGCGCCAGCAGCCTCCCGGACAGGGTAGCCTACGAGCAGTACTTC,CASSLPDRVAYEQYF
TRBJ1-2,-,TRBD1,TRBV25-1,TGTGCCAGCAGTGACCCCTCGGGACAGTCTTATGGCTACACCTTC,CASSDPSGQSYGYTF
TRBJ1-2,few,-,TRBV28,TGTGCCAGCAACGGACAACCCATAAGCCTCTATGGCTACACCTTC,CASNGQPISLYGYTF
TRBJ1-1,-,TRBD1,TRBV18,TGTGCCAGCTCACCAATGACAGGGGCGAACACTGAAGCTTTCTTT,CASSPMTGANTEAFF
TRBJ1-2,-,-,TRBV2,TGTGCCAGCAGTGACCCAGGCCTCTCTGGCTACACCTTC,CASSDPGLSGYTF
TRBJ1-5,-,TRBD1,TRBV28,TGTGCCAGCAGTTTATTCTGGGACAGGGGTAACCAGCCCCAGCATTTT,CASSLFWDRGNQPQHF
TRBJ2-5,-,TRBD2,TRBV25-1,TGTGCCAGCAATCGAGCGGGGGGACCACAAGAGACCCAGTACTTC,CASNRAGGPQETQYF
TRBJ2-1,-,TRBD1,TRBV4-2,TGTGCCAGCAGCCGCGGGACAGGGGGCAATGAGCAGTTCTTC,CASSRGTGGNEQFF
TRBJ1-2,few,-,TRBV7-9,TGTGCCAGCAGCTTAGAGTCGGTTGGCTACACCTTC,CASSLESVGYTF
TRBJ2-2,few,TRBD1,TRBV5-1,TGCGCCAGCAGAACCGGGACAGGGGGTTCCGGGGAGCTGTTTTTT,CASRTGTGGSGELFF
TRBJ1-6,-,TRBD1,TRBV15,TGTGCCACCAGCAGACCGGGACAGGGGGCACCCCTCCACTTT,CATSRPGQGAPLHF
TRBJ2-1,-,-,TRBV7-9,TGTGCCAGCAGCCCCCCTAGCAATGAGCAGTTCTTC,CASSPPSNEQFF
TRBJ2-1,-,-,TRBV18,TGTGCCAGCTCACCGAGGGGGGGAGAAATGTACAATGAGCAGTTCTTC,CASSPRGGEMYNEQFF
TRBJ1-2,-,-,TRBV5-1,TGCGCCAGCAGCTTGGGGCTTACCTATGGCTACACCTTC,CASSLGLTYGYTF
TRBJ2-7,-,-,TRBV5-5,TGTGCCAGCAGCTTGGGACAGGACCACGAGCAGTACTTC,CASSLGQDHEQYF
TRBJ1-5,-,-,TRBV27,TGTGCCAGCAGTTTAGGGCGCAATCAGCCCCAGCATTTT,CASSLGRNQPQHF
TRBJ2-7,-,-,TRBV4-2,TGTGCCAGCAGCCTTAGCTCCTACGAGCAGTACTTC,CASSLSSYEQYF
TRBJ1-2,-,TRBD1,TRBV5-6,TGTGCCAGCAGCTCCGACAGGGGTGCCGCTAACTATGGCTACACCTTC,CASSSDRGAANYGYTF
TRBJ2-5,once,-,TRBV5-1,TGCGCCAGCAGCCCCTGGCAGGGGAGGGACCAAGAGACCCAGTACTTC,CASSPWQGRDQETQYF